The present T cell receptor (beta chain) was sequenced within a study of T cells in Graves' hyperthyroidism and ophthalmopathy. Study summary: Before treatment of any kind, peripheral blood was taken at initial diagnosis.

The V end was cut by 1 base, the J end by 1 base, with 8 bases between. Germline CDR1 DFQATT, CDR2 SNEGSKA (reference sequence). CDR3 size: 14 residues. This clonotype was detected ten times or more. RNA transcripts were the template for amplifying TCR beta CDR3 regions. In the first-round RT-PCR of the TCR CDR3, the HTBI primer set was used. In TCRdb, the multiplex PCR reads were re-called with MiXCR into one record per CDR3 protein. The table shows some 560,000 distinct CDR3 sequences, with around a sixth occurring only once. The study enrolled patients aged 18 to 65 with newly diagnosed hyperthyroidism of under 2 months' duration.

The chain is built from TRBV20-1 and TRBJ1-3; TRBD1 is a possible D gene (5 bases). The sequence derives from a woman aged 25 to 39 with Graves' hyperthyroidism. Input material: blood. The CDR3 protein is CSARVAGSGNTIYF. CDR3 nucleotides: TGCAGTGCTAGAGTGGCAGGGTCTGGAAACACCATATATTTT.